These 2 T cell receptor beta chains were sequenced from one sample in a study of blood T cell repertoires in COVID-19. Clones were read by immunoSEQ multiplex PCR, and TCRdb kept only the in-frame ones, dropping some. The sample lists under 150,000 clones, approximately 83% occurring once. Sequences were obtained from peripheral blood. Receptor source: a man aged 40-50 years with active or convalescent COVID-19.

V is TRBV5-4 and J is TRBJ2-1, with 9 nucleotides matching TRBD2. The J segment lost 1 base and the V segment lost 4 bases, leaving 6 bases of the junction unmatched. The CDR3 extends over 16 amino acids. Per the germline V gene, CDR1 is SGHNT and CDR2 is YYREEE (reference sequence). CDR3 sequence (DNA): TGTGCCAGCAGCCGCGGGGGGGCAGGGTCCTACAATGAGCAGTTCTTC. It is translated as CASSRGGAGSYNEQFF.

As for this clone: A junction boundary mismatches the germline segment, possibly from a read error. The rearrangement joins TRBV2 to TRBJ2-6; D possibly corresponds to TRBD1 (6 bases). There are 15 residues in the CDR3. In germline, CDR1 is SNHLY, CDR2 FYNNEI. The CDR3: CASSEQGGGTNVLTF. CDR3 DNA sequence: TGTGCCAGCAGTGAACAAGGGGGTGGGACCAACGTCCTGACTTTC.